Listed here are 30 T cell receptor beta chains from one sample, sequenced in a study of OX40 agonist ivuxolimab in advanced cancers. Repertoires were generated with immunoSEQ multiplex PCR, while TCRdb's copy carries only in-frame clones and drops some. The table has 52,000 or so clones, around 94% seen once. Source: CD4+ or CD8+ T cells sorted from blood, taken in a trial of the OX40 agonist ivuxolimab. These receptors were taken from an adult with an advanced solid tumor such as melanoma, head and neck, liver or kidney cancer.

V and J are TRBV28 and TRBJ2-6; perhaps D is TRBD1 or TRBD2 (7 bases each). V shed 1 base and J shed 0 bases, with 16 bases lying between them. The CDR3 spans 19 residues. The germline V gene encodes CDR1 MDHEN and CDR2 SYDVKM. CDR3 bases: TGTGCCAGCAGTTTATCAGGGGGGGCACGAAGCTCTGGGGCCAACGTCCTGACTTTC. Amino acids: CASSLSGGARSSGANVLTF.

This clone occurred once. V gene TRBV29-1 combines with J gene TRBJ2-7; 7 positions agree with TRBD1. Germline V CDR1 and CDR2: SQVTM, ANQGSEA. The CDR3 has 13 amino acids. Unmatched junction bases numbered 7, after V lost 7 bases and J lost 1 base. CDR3 region: CSAQTGISYEQYF. CDR3 nucleotides: TGCAGCGCCCAGACAGGGATATCCTACGAGCAGTACTTC.

This chain joins TRBV4-3 and TRBJ1-2; D is perhaps TRBD1 (5 bases). CDR3 length equals 15 residues. V lost 3 bases, J lost 3 bases, and 14 bases lay in between. Germline values: CDR1 LGHNA, CDR2 YSLEER. CDR3 sequence: CASSQALGAYYGYTF. DNA for the CDR3: TGCGCCAGCAGCCAGGCCTTAGGGGCGTACTATGGCTACACCTTC.

Here the CDR3 reads CASSFSLAVDTYEQYF. The CDR3 nucleotides are TGTGCCAGCAGTTTCTCCCTAGCGGTGGATACCTACGAGCAGTACTTC. V is TRBV27 and J is TRBJ2-7, with 7 nucleotides matching TRBD2. With 3 bases clipped from V and 2 bases from J, the junction kept 10 bases outside the gene matches. Germline V gives CDR1 MNHEY, CDR2 SMNVEV (reference sequence). The CDR3 extends over 16 amino acids.

The chain joins TRBV1 to TRBJ1-1; the table's D gene call, TRBD1, was not cross checked with the DNA. TRBV1 is a known pseudogene. This CDR3 region has 17 residues. The DNA of the CDR3 is TGCACCAGCAGCTTCGGACAGGGAGGTTTGGTTGACACTGAAGCTTTCTTT. Its protein product is CTSSFGQGGLVDTEAFF.

CDR3 sequence (DNA): TGTGCCAACCGGGGCTTAGAGCCATCCTACAATGAGCAGTTCTTC. Its translation is CANRGLEPSYNEQFF. The chain couples TRBV2 to TRBJ2-1, with D perhaps TRBD1 or TRBD2 (5 bases each). The CDR3 has 15 amino acids. CDR1 SNHLY and CDR2 FYNNEI come from the germline V gene. Between the trimmed V and J ends, which lost 10 bases and 1 base, there was a span of 17 bases.

The chain couples TRBV4-3 to TRBJ2-1; no clear D. The CDR3 sequence is 14 residues long. V lost 1 base and J 9 bases, leaving 13 bases between the germline ends. The germline CDR1 and CDR2 sequences are LGHNA and YSLEER. CDR3 loop: CASSQGGSEREQFF. CDR3 nucleotides: TGCGCCAGCAGCCAAGGGGGATCTGAGCGTGAGCAGTTCTTC.

J is TRBJ2-5 and V is TRBV7-8; no firm D call. V was trimmed by 5 bases and J by 3 bases, leaving 10 bases between them. The CDR3 length is 13 residues. Germline V gene data show CDR1 as SGHVS and CDR2 as FQNEAQ. CDR3 DNA: TGTGCCAGCAGCCCCGGGTCCGAAGAGACCCAGTACTTC. Translated, it gives CASSPGSEETQYF.

The rearrangement links TRBV9 to TRBJ1-2, with D possibly TRBD1 on 5 matching bases. The ends were cut back, 2 bases at V and 5 bases at J, with 10 bases in the middle. In germline, CDR1 is SGDLS, CDR2 YYNGEE. CDR3 length equals 13 residues. In nucleotides, the CDR3 is TGTGCCAGCAGCGTGGGGACTGATTATGGCTACACCTTC. Translated: CASSVGTDYGYTF.

V is TRBV6-5 and J is TRBJ1-2, with D unclear. Trimming took off 6 bases at V and 7 bases at J, with 12 bases between the two ends. CDR3 length: 12 amino acids. Germline V gives CDR1 MNHEY, CDR2 SVGAGI. CDR3 DNA sequence: TGTGCCAGCAGGGAGGAACCCGGTGGCTACACCTTC. It specifies CASREEPGGYTF.

J is TRBJ2-2 and V is TRBV6-5; the D is unclear. CDR1 is MNHEY, CDR2 SVGAGI, per germline. The CDR3 length is 14 residues. V was trimmed by 0 bases and J by 6 bases, leaving 8 bases between them. In DNA form, the CDR3 reads TGTGCCAGCAGTTACTCGAGTTTCGCCGGGGAGCTGTTTTTT. It encodes CASSYSSFAGELFF.

The V and J genes are TRBV28 and TRBJ2-5; TRBD2 might be the D (5 bases). V was cut by 5 bases and J by 3 bases, with 10 bases left in between. Germline V lookup: CDR1 MDHEN, CDR2 SYDVKM. The CDR3 sequence is 13 residues long. CDR3 bases: TGTGCCAGCAGTCCTTGGACTGAAGAGACCCAGTACTTC. This gives the protein CASSPWTEETQYF.

A single count supports this clone. The chain recombines TRBV5-8 with TRBJ2-7; 10 nucleotides align to TRBD2. From germline, CDR1 is SGHTS and CDR2 YDEGEE. The CDR3 has 17 residues. V gave up 0 bases and J gave up 5 bases; unmatched junction bases: 11. The CDR3 DNA reads as TGTGCCAGCAGCTTGGAAGGTGTTGGTCTAGCGGGGGACGAGCAGTACTTC. Its translation: CASSLEGVGLAGDEQYF.

This clone was observed a single time. The gene calls are TRBV5-8 and TRBJ2-7, with TRBD1 matching 10 bases. Germline CDR1 and CDR2: SGHTS and YDEGEE. Trimming removed 5 bases from V and 7 bases from J; junction bases left unmatched: 18. This CDR3 comprises 17 residues. The CDR3 loop reads CASSLGATGTGAGEQYF. DNA of the CDR3: TGTGCCAGCAGTCTGGGGGCCACCGGGACAGGGGCTGGAGAGCAGTACTTC.

This chain joins TRBV27 and TRBJ2-7, with TRBD1 matching over 10 bases. The CDR3 sequence is 16 residues long. The trim removed 5 bases at V and 9 bases at J, leaving 16 bases unmatched. Germline V gives CDR1 MNHEY, CDR2 SMNVEV (reference sequence). The CDR3 DNA sequence: TGTGCCAGCAGTGGGGACAGGGGTAAGACTACTATCGGGCAGTACTTC. It translates to CASSGDRGKTTIGQYF.

V is TRBV27 and J is TRBJ2-1; D gene unclear. CDR3 length: 11 residues. Germline CDR1 is MNHEY and CDR2 is SMNVEV (reference sequence). V lost 3 bases and J lost 4, with 1 base in between. The DNA for the CDR3 is TGTGCCAGCAGTTTTTACAATGAGCAGTTCTTC. Residues: CASSFYNEQFF.

This sequence joins TRBV2 and TRBJ2-3; no reliable D call. The V end lost 1 base, the J end lost 7 bases, and 6 bases lay between the germline ends. The CDR3 is 12 residues long. The germline CDR1 and CDR2 sequences are SNHLY and FYNNEI. The CDR3 reads CASSEGVNTQYF. CDR3 coding DNA: TGTGCCAGCAGTGAAGGAGTTAATACGCAGTATTTT.

The genes are TRBV5-6 and TRBJ2-7; TRBD2 is a possible D gene (6 bases). Per the germline V gene, CDR1 is SGHDT and CDR2 is YYEEEE. This CDR3 is built from 15 residues. V dropped 0 bases and J dropped 7 bases, with 17 bases sitting between them. The CDR3 DNA reads TGTGCCAGCAGCTTGGGGGTTCCGGGGACTCAGGAGCAGTACTTC. Its protein is CASSLGVPGTQEQYF.

The chain carries TRBV28 and TRBJ1-2; unclear D gene. The germline CDR1 and CDR2 sequences are MDHEN and SYDVKM. The CDR3 is 11 amino acids. V lost 6 bases, J lost 8 bases, and 10 bases lay in between. The CDR3 DNA sequence: TGTGCCAGCAGATCAGGTAGCGGCTACACCTTC. Translation gives CASRSGSGYTF.

The chain carries TRBV6-6 and TRBJ2-7; D assignment may be TRBD1 or TRBD2 (5 bases each). CDR1 is MNHNY and CDR2 is SVGAGI in the germline V gene (reference sequence). The V end was cut by 7 bases, the J end by 7 bases, with 11 bases between. CDR3 length: 11 residues. This CDR3 reads CASNNGAEQYF. The CDR3 DNA reads TGTGCCAGCAACAACGGGGCTGAGCAGTACTTC.

The J gene is TRBJ2-1, the V gene TRBV7-9; TRBD2 aligns across 10 bases. The CDR3 loop spans 17 amino acids. After removal of 4 bases from V and 1 base from J, the junction contained 7 bases not matched to a gene. Germline CDR1 SEHNR, CDR2 FQNEAQ (reference sequence). The CDR3 here is CASSWPSSGSSYNEQFF. Written as DNA, the CDR3 is TGTGCCAGCAGCTGGCCTTCTAGCGGGAGTTCCTACAATGAGCAGTTCTTC.

The genes are TRBV27 and TRBJ1-1; D uncertain. CDR1 MNHEY and CDR2 SMNVEV come from the germline V gene (reference sequence). The CDR3 spans 16 residues. Trimming removed 2 bases from V and 1 base from J, with 14 bases in between. As DNA, the CDR3 is TGTGCCAGCAGTTTAGTCGGAGAAGGAGGGAACACTGAAGCTTTCTTT. Protein sequence: CASSLVGEGGNTEAFF.

This rearrangement joins TRBV29-1 to TRBJ2-7; D call uncertain. Trimming shortened V by 3 bases and J by 0 bases, and 9 bases separated the two germline ends. The CDR3 has 13 residues. Germline V lookup: CDR1 SQVTM, CDR2 ANQGSEA. Here the CDR3 reads CSVDTASSYEQYF. The CDR3 DNA reads TGCAGCGTTGATACTGCTAGCTCCTACGAGCAGTACTTC.

This sequence joins TRBV11-2 and TRBJ2-7, with D tentatively TRBD1 (6 bases). The CDR3 has 15 amino acids. Germline CDR1 SGHAT, CDR2 FQNNGV. Trimming removed 2 bases at V and 1 base at J, with 12 bases between. In nucleotides, the CDR3 is TGTGCCAGCAGCTTAAGATGGACAGAGTCCTACGAGCAGTACTTC. Translated, it gives CASSLRWTESYEQYF.

The chain couples TRBV15 to TRBJ2-1; the D gene is possibly TRBD1 (5 bases). Trimming took off 3 bases at V and 5 bases at J, with 8 bases between the two ends. Germline values: CDR1 LNHNV, CDR2 YYDKDF (reference sequence). This CDR3 region has 13 residues. CDR3 loop: CATSSDRNNEQFF. The DNA of the CDR3 is TGTGCCACCAGCAGTGACAGAAACAATGAGCAGTTCTTC. Drawing the rest from reference TRBV15 and TRBJ2-1, the complete variable domain is DAMVIQNPRYQVTQFGKPVTLSCSQTLNHNVMYWYQQKSSQAPKLLFHYYDKDFNNEADTPDNFQSRRPNTSFCFLDIRSPGLGDTAMYLCATSSDRNNEQFFGPGTRLTVL.

The rearrangement uses TRBV6-5 and TRBJ1-6, with D perhaps TRBD1 (5 bases). V lost 7 bases and J 9 bases, leaving 16 bases between the germline ends. CDR3 length equals 14 residues. The germline V gene has CDR1 MNHEY and CDR2 SVGAGI. In nucleotides, the CDR3 is TGTGCCAGCATAATAAGGGACGGTGGTTCACCCCTCCACTTT. Residues: CASIIRDGGSPLHF.

The rearrangement joins TRBV7-6 to TRBJ2-7; 14 nucleotides match TRBD2. V lost 3 bases and J lost 5; bases outside the gene matches: 3. Germline-derived CDR1 and CDR2 are SGHVS and FNYEAQ. The CDR3 consists of 15 residues. The CDR3 loop is CASSLGLAGANEQYF. Here the CDR3 DNA reads TGTGCCAGCAGCTTGGGACTAGCGGGAGCTAACGAGCAGTACTTC.

CDR3 amino acids: CASSLDGMGITEQFF. The CDR3 region has the DNA TGCGCCAGCAGCTTGGATGGTATGGGGATCACTGAGCAGTTCTTC. The genes are TRBV5-1 and TRBJ2-1; D call uncertain. V was shortened by 0 bases and J by 9 bases, with 16 bases between the two germline ends. Per germline, CDR1 SGHRS and CDR2 YFSETQ. The CDR3 is 15 residues long.

V gene TRBV28 combines with J gene TRBJ1-5; 7 bases match TRBD1. V was pared by 11 bases and J by 3 bases, with 4 bases of the junction left unmatched. This CDR3 is built from 12 residues. The germline gives CDR1 MDHEN, CDR2 SYDVKM. The CDR3 DNA sequence: TGTGCCGGACAGGAATACAATCAGCCCCAGCATTTT. Its translation is CAGQEYNQPQHF.

The chain links TRBV10-1 to TRBJ2-3, with 8 bases fitting TRBD2. Losses at the gene ends were 2 bases for V and 3 bases for J; bases not matched to a gene: 7. Germline-derived CDR1 and CDR2 are WNHNN and SYGVQD (reference sequence). The CDR3 is 16 amino acids. CDR3 sequence reads: CASSESPGGPTDTQYF. DNA of the CDR3: TGCGCCAGCAGTGAGAGTCCGGGAGGGCCAACAGATACGCAGTATTTT.